These 16 T cell receptor beta chains were all obtained from the same sample, sequenced in a study of vaccination and CD4 T cells after COVID-19. Their recognized antigens are unknown. The Oncomine TCR Beta short-read assay sequenced DNA from cultured CD4+ T cells. MiXCR was run by TCRdb on the PCR reads, yielding one entry per CDR3 protein. This table holds about 15,000 distinct CDR3 sequences, roughly 49% found once. Described treatment: approximately 10-day PBMC culture with coronavirus spike peptide pools or control peptides (ViraFEST assay). This specimen consisted of CD4+ T cells from blood, cultured in vitro, obtained before SARS-CoV-2 vaccination. The receptors stem from a human donor who had recovered from COVID-19.

The chain recombines TRBV28 with TRBJ2-2; D perhaps matches TRBD2 (6 bases). CDR3 length: 15 residues. The germline V gene encodes CDR1 MDHEN and CDR2 SYDVKM. The germline V and J ends were trimmed by 2 bases and 1 base, with 8 bases remaining between them. CDR3 in DNA: TGTGCCAGCAGTTTAATGGGGGGGAACACCGGGGAGCTGTTTTTT. Protein sequence: CASSLMGGNTGELFF.

In its sample, this clonotype was seen once. V usage is TRBV11-2 and J usage is TRBJ2-3, with 9 positions matching TRBD2. V was clipped by 5 bases and J by 3 bases; unmatched bases: 3. The length of the CDR3 is 14 residues. From germline, CDR1 is SGHAT and CDR2 FQNNGV. CDR3 nucleotides: TGTGCCAGCAGCGAGACTAGCGGAACAGATACGCAGTATTTT. It is translated as CASSETSGTDTQYF.

V gene TRBV20-1 combines with J gene TRBJ2-3; unclear D gene. The CDR3 totals 12 residues. Trimming left V 6 bases short and J 2 bases short, with 9 bases between. In germline, CDR1 is DFQATT, CDR2 SNEGSKA (reference sequence). DNA of the CDR3: TGCAGTGCGGCTGTACACACAGATACGCAGTATTTT. Translated, it gives CSAAVHTDTQYF.

This clonotype has more than one count but fewer than ten. The rearrangement links TRBV6-1 to TRBJ1-2; tentative D call: TRBD1 (6 bases). Trimming pared 6 bases from V and 4 bases from J, leaving 18 bases between. Per germline, CDR1 MNHNS and CDR2 SASEGT. This CDR3 comprises 15 residues. CDR3 in amino acids: CASRADRLLSYGYTF. The CDR3 DNA reads TGTGCCAGCAGGGCGGACAGACTCTTGAGCTATGGCTACACCTTC.

V gene TRBV20-1 combines with J gene TRBJ1-2, with TRBD1 matching 9 bases. The CDR3 is 13 residues long. V gave up 3 bases and J gave up 5 bases; unmatched junction bases: 4. CDR1 DFQATT and CDR2 SNEGSKA come from the germline V gene (reference sequence). The CDR3 here is CSASLGQGYGYTF. As DNA, the CDR3 is TGCAGTGCTAGCCTAGGACAGGGGTATGGCTACACCTTC.

The V and J genes are TRBV5-1 and TRBJ2-1; 7 nucleotides match TRBD2. The CDR3 is 13 residues long. Per germline, CDR1 SGHRS and CDR2 YFSETQ. With 3 bases clipped from V and 9 bases from J, the junction kept 6 bases outside the gene matches. CDR3 in amino acids: CASSSSGQGEQFF. Written as DNA, the CDR3 is TGCGCCAGCAGCTCTAGCGGTCAGGGTGAGCAGTTCTTC.

About this clonotype: One end of the junction fails to match germline, which may point to a read error. The V and J genes are TRBV30 and TRBJ2-2; the D call may be TRBD1 or TRBD2 (5 bases each). CDR3 size: 14 residues. Per the germline V gene, CDR1 is GTSNPN and CDR2 is SVGIG (reference sequence). CDR3 amino acids: CAWSVRLQDGGLFF. The CDR3 DNA reads TGTGCCTGGAGTGTACGGCTTCAAGATGGGGGGCTGTTTTTT.

This chain connects TRBV28 to TRBJ1-2; 11 bases align to TRBD1. The CDR3 extends over 16 amino acids. The junction had 8 bases not matched to a gene; V was cut back by 8 bases and J by 0 bases. The germline V gene has CDR1 MDHEN and CDR2 SYDVKM. This CDR3 reads CASRGDRGNTNYGYTF. The CDR3 DNA reads as TGTGCCAGCCGGGGGGACAGGGGGAATACTAACTATGGCTACACCTTC.

The chain joins TRBV5-4 to TRBJ2-1; the match to TRBD2 covers 8 bases. V was pared by 9 bases and J by 5 bases, with 10 bases of the junction left unmatched. The CDR3 loop spans 14 amino acids. CDR1 is SGHNT and CDR2 is YYREEE in the germline V gene (reference sequence). The CDR3 DNA reads TGTGCCACACAAGGGACTAGAAGAGACAATGAGCAGTTCTTC. This sequence encodes CATQGTRRDNEQFF.

There are a few counts of this clonotype. This rearrangement joins TRBV20-1 to TRBJ2-3, with 8 bases that match TRBD2. CDR3 length: 13 residues. CDR1 and CDR2 from the germline V gene are DFQATT and SNEGSKA (reference sequence). CDR3 region: CSHLELAADTQYF. The CDR3, as DNA: TGCAGCCACCTTGAACTAGCGGCAGATACGCAGTATTTT.

The V and J genes are TRBV11-3 and TRBJ2-1, with 10 bases fitting TRBD2. Germline-derived CDR1 and CDR2 are SGHNT and YENEEA. J lost 9 bases, V lost 4 bases, and 12 bases had no gene match. The CDR3 length is 16 residues. The CDR3 region is CASSSIDVAGGREQFF. DNA of the CDR3: TGTGCCAGCAGCTCGATCGATGTAGCGGGAGGACGTGAGCAGTTCTTC.

This clonotype was seen a handful of times. The CDR3 nucleotides are TGTGCCAGCAGTGACCGATGGAGCGCAGATACGCAGTATTTT. Its protein is CASSDRWSADTQYF. The rearrangement uses TRBV6-1 and TRBJ2-3; D is ambiguous. Germline V gives CDR1 MNHNS, CDR2 SASEGT. V dropped 3 bases and J dropped 4 bases, with 11 bases sitting between them. The CDR3 extends over 14 amino acids.

This clonotype was observed a handful of times. The chain has TRBV2 and TRBJ1-5, with D possibly matching TRBD1 (5 bases). This CDR3 region has 15 residues. Trimming removed 4 bases from V and 1 base from J, with 11 bases in between. Germline V lookup: CDR1 SNHLY, CDR2 FYNNEI. CDR3: CASSAGSGSNQPQHF. The CDR3 region has the DNA TGTGCCAGCAGTGCAGGGTCTGGAAGCAATCAGCCCCAGCATTTT.

V gene TRBV29-1 combines with J gene TRBJ2-1; 11 bases map to TRBD2. With 8 bases clipped from V and 16 bases from J, the junction kept 10 bases outside the gene matches. This CDR3 has 11 residues. Germline V gene data show CDR1 as SQVTM and CDR2 as ANQGSEA. The CDR3 region has the DNA TGCAGCATACTAGTAGCGGGAGGGCCCTTCTTC. It is translated as CSILVAGGPFF.

This clonotype was seen just once. V usage is TRBV7-7 and J usage is TRBJ2-7; D may be TRBD1 (5 bases). V was cut by 5 bases and J by 3 bases, with 14 bases left in between. This CDR3 comprises 14 residues. From germline, CDR1 is SSHAT and CDR2 FNYEAQ (reference sequence). The CDR3 DNA reads TGTGCCAGCAGCCCCCTAACAGGAAACTACGAGCAGTACTTC. This codes for CASSPLTGNYEQYF.

The chain carries TRBV7-2 and TRBJ1-3, with 7 bases identical to TRBD1. This CDR3 comprises 15 residues. V lost 4 bases, J lost 3 bases, and 6 bases stayed unmatched. CDR1 and CDR2 from the germline V gene are SGHTA and FQGNSA. CDR3 protein: CASSSEQGFGNTIYF. The CDR3 coding sequence is TGTGCCAGCAGCTCCGAACAGGGGTTTGGAAACACCATATATTTT. Together with reference TRBV7-2 and TRBJ1-3, the CDR3 gives the full variable domain: GAGVSQSPSNKVTEKGKDVELRCDPISGHTALYWYRQSLGQGLEFLIYFQGNSAPDKSGLPSDRFSAERTGGSVSTLTIQRTQQEDSAVYLCASSSEQGFGNTIYFGEGSWLTVV.